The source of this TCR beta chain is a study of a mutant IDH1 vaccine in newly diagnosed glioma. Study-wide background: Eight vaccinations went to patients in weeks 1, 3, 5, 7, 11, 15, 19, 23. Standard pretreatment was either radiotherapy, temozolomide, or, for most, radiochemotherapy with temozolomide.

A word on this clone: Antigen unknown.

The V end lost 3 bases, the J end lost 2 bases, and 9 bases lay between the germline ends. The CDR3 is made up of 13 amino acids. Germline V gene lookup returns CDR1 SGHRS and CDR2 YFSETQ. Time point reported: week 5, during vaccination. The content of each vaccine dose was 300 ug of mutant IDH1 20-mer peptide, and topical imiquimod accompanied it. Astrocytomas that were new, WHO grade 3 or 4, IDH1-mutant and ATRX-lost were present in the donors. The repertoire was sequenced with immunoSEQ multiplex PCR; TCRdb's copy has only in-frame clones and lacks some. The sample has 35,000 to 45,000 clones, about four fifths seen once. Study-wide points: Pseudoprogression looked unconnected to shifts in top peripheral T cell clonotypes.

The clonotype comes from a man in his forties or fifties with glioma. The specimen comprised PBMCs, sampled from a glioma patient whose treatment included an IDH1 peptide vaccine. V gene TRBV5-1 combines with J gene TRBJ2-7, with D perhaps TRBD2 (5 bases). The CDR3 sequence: CASSSPGTYEQYF. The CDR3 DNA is TGCGCCAGCAGCTCACCGGGGACCTACGAGCAGTACTTC.